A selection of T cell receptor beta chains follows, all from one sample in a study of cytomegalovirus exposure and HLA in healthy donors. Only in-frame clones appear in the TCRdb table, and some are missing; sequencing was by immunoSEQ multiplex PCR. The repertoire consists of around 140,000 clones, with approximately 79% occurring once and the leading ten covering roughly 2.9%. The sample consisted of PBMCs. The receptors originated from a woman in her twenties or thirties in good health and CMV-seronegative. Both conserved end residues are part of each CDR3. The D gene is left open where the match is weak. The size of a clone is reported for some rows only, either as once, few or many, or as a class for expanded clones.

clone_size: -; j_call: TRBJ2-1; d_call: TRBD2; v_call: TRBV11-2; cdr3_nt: TGTGCCAGCAGCTTAAGCGGGAGGAATTCCTACAATGAGCAGTTCTTC; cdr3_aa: CASSLSGRNSYNEQFF
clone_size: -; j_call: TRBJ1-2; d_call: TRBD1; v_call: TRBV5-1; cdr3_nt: TGCGCCAGCAGCTTGGAACAGGGGATCGGTGGCTACACCTTC; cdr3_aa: CASSLEQGIGGYTF
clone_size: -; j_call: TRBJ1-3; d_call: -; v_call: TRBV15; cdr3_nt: TGTGCCACCAGCAGAGCGACAGTCACGGGAAACACCATATATTTT; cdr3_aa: CATSRATVTGNTIYF
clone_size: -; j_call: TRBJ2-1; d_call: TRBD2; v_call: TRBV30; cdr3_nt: TGTGCCTGGAGTATTTACAGCGGGGCAAACAATGAGCAGTTCTTC; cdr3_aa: CAWSIYSGANNEQFF
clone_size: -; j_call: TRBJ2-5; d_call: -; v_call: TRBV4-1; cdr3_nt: TGCGCCAGCAGCCAACCCCGGGACATCCTTCGGACCCAGTACTTC; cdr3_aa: CASSQPRDILRTQYF
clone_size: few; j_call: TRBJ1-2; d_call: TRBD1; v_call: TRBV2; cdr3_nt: TGTGCCAGCCAAGACAGGGGTGCCTATGGCTACACCTTC; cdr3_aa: CASQDRGAYGYTF
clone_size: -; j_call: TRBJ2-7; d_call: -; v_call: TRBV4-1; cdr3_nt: TGCGCCAGCAGCTATCAAGAGGGCTACGAGCAGTACTTC; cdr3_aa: CASSYQEGYEQYF
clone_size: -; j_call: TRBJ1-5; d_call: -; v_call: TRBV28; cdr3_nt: TGTGCCAGCAGTCCCGACCAAGGGGGGGATTCTCAGCCCCAGCATTTT; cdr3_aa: CASSPDQGGDSQPQHF
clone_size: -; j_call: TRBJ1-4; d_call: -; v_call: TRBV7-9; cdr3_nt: TGTGCCAGCAGCCTACAGGGTGAAAAACTGTTTTTT; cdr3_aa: CASSLQGEKLFF
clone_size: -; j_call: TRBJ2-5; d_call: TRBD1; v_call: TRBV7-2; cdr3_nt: TGTGCCAGCAGCTTCACAGGGGGGCTCCAAGAGACCCAGTACTTC; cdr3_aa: CASSFTGGLQETQYF
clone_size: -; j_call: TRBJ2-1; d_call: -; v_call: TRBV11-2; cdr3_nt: TGTGCCAGCAGCTTACCGGGGGGCCACCACAATGAGCAGTTCTTC; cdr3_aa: CASSLPGGHHNEQFF
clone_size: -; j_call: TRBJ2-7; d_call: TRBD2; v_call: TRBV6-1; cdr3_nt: TGTGCCAGCAGGCCGGGACTAGCGGACCTCGAGCAGTACTTC; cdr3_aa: CASRPGLADLEQYF
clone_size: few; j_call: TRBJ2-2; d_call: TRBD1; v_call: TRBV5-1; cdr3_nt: TGCGCCAGCAGCGCCCGACAGGGACGGAACACCGGGGAGCTGTTTTTT; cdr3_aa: CASSARQGRNTGELFF
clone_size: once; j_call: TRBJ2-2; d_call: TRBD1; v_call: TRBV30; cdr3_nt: TGTGCCTGGAGCTATACAGGGGGCTGGAACACCGGGGAGCTGTTTTTT; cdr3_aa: CAWSYTGGWNTGELFF
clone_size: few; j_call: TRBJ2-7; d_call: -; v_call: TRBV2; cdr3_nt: TGTGCCAGCAGTGGCAGGGTCGACGAGCAGTACTTC; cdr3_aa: CASSGRVDEQYF
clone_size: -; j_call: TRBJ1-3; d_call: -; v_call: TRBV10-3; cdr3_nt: TGTGCCACCCGAGCAACTGGAAACACCATATATTTT; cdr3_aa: CATRATGNTIYF
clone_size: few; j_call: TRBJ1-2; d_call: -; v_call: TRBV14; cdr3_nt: TGTGCCAGCAGCCAAGGGATAGGGGATGGCTACACCTTC; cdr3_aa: CASSQGIGDGYTF
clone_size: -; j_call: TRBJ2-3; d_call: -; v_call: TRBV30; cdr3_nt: TGTGCCTGGAGTCCGAGCGGTACAGATACGCAGTATTTT; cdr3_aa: CAWSPSGTDTQYF
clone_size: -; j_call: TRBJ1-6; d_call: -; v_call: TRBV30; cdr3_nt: TGTGCCTGGAGTGTACGGAGTAATTCACCCCTCCACTTT; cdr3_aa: CAWSVRSNSPLHF
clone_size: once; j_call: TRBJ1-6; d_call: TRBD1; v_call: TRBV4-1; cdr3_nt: TGCGCCAGCAGCCAATCGTCCGGGACAGGGATCTCACCCCTCCACTTT; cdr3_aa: CASSQSSGTGISPLHF
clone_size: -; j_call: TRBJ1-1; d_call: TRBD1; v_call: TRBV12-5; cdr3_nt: TGTGCTAGTGGTTTGACCATCGGGACAGGGGTCACTGAAGCTTTCTTT; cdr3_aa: CASGLTIGTGVTEAFF
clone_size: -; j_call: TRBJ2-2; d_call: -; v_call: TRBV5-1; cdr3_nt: TGCGCCAGCAGCTTGAGACAGGCGGTCGGACCTAAGACCGGGGAGCTGTTTTTT; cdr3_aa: CASSLRQAVGPKTGELFF
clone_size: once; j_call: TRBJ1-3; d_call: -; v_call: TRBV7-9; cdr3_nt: TGTGCCAGCAGCTTAGGTGCCAGGAGGGGAGTCTCTGGAAACACCATATATTTT; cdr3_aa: CASSLGARRGVSGNTIYF
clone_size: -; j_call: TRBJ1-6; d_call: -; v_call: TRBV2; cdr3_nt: TGTGCCATCAAGTGGGAACAGGGTAATTCACCCCTCCACTTT; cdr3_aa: CAIKWEQGNSPLHF
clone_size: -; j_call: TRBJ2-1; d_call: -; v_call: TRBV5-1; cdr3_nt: TGCGCCAGCAGCTTCTACGCTGCCCAGCGGAACTCCTACAATGAGCAGTTCTTC; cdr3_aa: CASSFYAAQRNSYNEQFF
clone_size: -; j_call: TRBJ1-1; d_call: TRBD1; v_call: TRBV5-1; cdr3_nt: TGCGCCAGCAGCCTTGGACAGGGTGTTTTCGACACTGAAGCTTTCTTT; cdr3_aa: CASSLGQGVFDTEAFF
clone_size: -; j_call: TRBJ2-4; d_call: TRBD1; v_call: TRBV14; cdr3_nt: TGTGCCAGCAGCCATCGCGGGACAGGGCTTAACATTCAGTACTTC; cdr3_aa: CASSHRGTGLNIQYF
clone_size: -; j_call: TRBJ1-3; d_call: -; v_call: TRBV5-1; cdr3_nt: TGCGCCAGCAGCGTCGGACAGCCAGGAAACACCATATATTTT; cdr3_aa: CASSVGQPGNTIYF
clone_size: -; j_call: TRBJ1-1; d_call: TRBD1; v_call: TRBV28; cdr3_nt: TGTGCCAGCAGTCGTAAAACAGGGGGGAACACTGAAGCTTTCTTT; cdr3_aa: CASSRKTGGNTEAFF
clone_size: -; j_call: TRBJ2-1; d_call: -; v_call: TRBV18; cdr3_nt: TGTGCCAGCTCACCAGGGGGCGGGGGTACCTACAATGAGCAGTTCTTC; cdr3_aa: CASSPGGGGTYNEQFF
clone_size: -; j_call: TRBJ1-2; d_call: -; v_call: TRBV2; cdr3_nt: TGTGCCAGCAGTGAAGCGGGCAGGGTTGGAAGGAGCTACACCTTC; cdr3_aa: CASSEAGRVGRSYTF
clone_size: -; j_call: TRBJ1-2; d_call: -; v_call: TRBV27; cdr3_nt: TGTGCCAGCAAAGGGGAGGGGAGTCCCCCTAACTATGGCTACACCTTC; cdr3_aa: CASKGEGSPPNYGYTF
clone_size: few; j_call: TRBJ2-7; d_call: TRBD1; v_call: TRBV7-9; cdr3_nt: TGTGCCAGCAGCCCCTGGACAGGCCCCTACGAGCAGTACTTC; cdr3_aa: CASSPWTGPYEQYF
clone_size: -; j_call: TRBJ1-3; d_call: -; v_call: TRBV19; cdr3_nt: TGTGCCAGTAGCCTAGGGAGCTCTGGAAACACCATATATTTT; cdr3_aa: CASSLGSSGNTIYF
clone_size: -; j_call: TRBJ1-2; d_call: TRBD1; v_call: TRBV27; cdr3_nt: TGTGCCAGCAGTTTATCCTGGACAGGGGGTGGCTACACCTTC; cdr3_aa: CASSLSWTGGGYTF
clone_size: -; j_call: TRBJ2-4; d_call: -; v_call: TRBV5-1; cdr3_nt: TGCGCCAGCAGCGAGGACAATCGGAAAGACAAAAACATTCAGTACTTC; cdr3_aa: CASSEDNRKDKNIQYF
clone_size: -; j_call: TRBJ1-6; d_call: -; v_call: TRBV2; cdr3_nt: TGTGCCAGCAGTCCCGGGACAACGAGTTCACCCCTCCACTTT; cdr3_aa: CASSPGTTSSPLHF
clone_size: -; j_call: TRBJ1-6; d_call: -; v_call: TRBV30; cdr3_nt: TGTGCCTGGGTGCAGGGGCAATCACCCCTCCACTTT; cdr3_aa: CAWVQGQSPLHF
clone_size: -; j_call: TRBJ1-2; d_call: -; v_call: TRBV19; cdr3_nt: TGTGCCAGTAGTATATCGGCCTGGGCAACGGAAGCCTATGGCTACACCTTC; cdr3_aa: CASSISAWATEAYGYTF
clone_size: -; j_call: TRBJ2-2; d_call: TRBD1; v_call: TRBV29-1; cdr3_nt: TGCAGCGTTGTAGGGCAGGGGGCTGCCGGGGAGCTGTTTTTT; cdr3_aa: CSVVGQGAAGELFF
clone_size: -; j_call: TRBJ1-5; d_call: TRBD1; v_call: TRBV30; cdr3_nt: TGTGCCTGGAGCCCGGGACAGGGGTATCAGCCCCAGCATTTT; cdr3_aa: CAWSPGQGYQPQHF
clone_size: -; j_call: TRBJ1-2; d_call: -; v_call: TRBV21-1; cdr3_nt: TGTGCCAGCAGAGAAGAGGTGGAGGGGAATTATGGCTACACCTTC; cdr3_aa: CASREEVEGNYGYTF
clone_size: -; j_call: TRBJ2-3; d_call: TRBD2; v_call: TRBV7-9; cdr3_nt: TGTGCCAGCAGCTCCCCTCGGGGCGGGGGAACAGATACGCAGTATTTT; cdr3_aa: CASSSPRGGGTDTQYF
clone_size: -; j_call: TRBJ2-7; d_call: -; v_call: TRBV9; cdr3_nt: TGTGCCAGCAGCATCAGACAGGAGGACTACGAGCAGTACTTC; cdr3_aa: CASSIRQEDYEQYF
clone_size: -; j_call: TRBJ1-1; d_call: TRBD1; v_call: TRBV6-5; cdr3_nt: TGTGCCAGCAGACGCGGACAGGGAACTGAAGCTTTCTTT; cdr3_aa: CASRRGQGTEAFF
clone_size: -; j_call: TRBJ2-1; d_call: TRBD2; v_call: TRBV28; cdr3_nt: TGTGCCAGCAGTTTTTCCGTGACTAGCAGGAGAGACGAGCAGTTCTTC; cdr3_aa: CASSFSVTSRRDEQFF